What follows describes a single T cell receptor (beta chain). Its specificity is not known. This record comes from a study of Ad26.COV2.S vaccination and SARS-CoV-2 variants. Study context: Each vaccinee took Ad26.COV2.S intramuscularly, once or twice 56 days apart. Whole-study findings and limits: Total T cell responses, in the TCR breadth and depth analyses, may have been underestimated.

With V trimmed by 0 bases and J by 8 bases, 4 bases remained unmatched. The CDR3 runs 14 residues. CDR1 and CDR2 (germline): SGDLS, YYNGEE. Stated treatment: approximately 18 received Ad26.COV2.S at low or high dose, single or two shots; 5 received placebo; per-sample allocation not given. The study sampled participants on day 63 after the first vaccine or placebo injection. Expression of Wuhan-strain SARS-CoV-2 spike came from the Ad26 vector that formed the vaccine. Method: immunoSEQ multiplex PCR; TCRdb's copy keeps in-frame clones and lacks some. Among 300,000 to 450,000 clones listed, 80% to 90% were seen once.

The rearrangement uses TRBV9 and TRBJ2-1; TRBD2 matches 8 bases. The source of this sequence is a person between 18 and 60 years old who received the Ad26.COV2.S COVID-19 vaccine or a placebo. The sequences come from peripheral blood, collected in a trial of Ad26.COV2.S vaccine versus placebo. In nucleotides, the CDR3 is TGTGCCAGCAGCGTAGGGCGGGGGGTCGATGAGCAGTTCTTC. This codes for CASSVGRGVDEQFF.